The clone carrying this T cell receptor (beta chain) occurred once. Its antigen remains unknown. MiXCR, run by TCRdb on the multiplex PCR reads, gives a single entry per CDR3 protein. The profile shows 200,000 to 300,000 distinct CDR3 sequences, 30% of them singletons. This entry is derived from a study of breast tumors, draining lymph nodes, adjacent tissues. Study observations and caveats: Compared with lymph nodes, tumors were less diverse; compared with nontumor tissue, more. Luminal-like breast cancer showed significantly higher tumor–nontumor repertoire similarity than basal-like.

The lymph nodes were axillary draining lymph nodes from breast cancer patients. This TCR was recovered from a female donor with breast cancer. Some clones in this sample may be carry-over from other donors' samples. Sequenced: axillary lymph node tissue.

DNA for the CDR3: TGTGCCAGCAGTCACCGGGACTTGGCCTCCTACAATGAGCAGTTCTTC. This codes for CASSHRDLASYNEQFF. The chain carries TRBV6-5 and TRBJ2-1, with D tentatively TRBD2 (6 bases). Looked up from germline, CDR1 is MNHEY and CDR2 is SVGAGI. V lost 5 bases and J lost 0, with 14 bases in between. The length of the CDR3 is 16 residues.